This T cell receptor beta chain derives from a study of chemoradiotherapy in HPV16-positive cancers. Study in general: Candidate HPV-specific clones and shared TCR motifs came from a couple of HPV16-positive patients.

On this clone: Antigen unknown.

CDR3 length: 16 residues. Germline CDR1 MDHEN, CDR2 SYDVKM. V dropped 3 bases and J dropped 0 bases, with 14 bases sitting between them. Data came from immunoSEQ multiplex PCR; TCRdb stores just in-frame clones and leaves some out. The sample includes tens of thousands of clones, more than 90% of them seen just once. Whole-study findings and limits: Non-HPV-specific T cells did not expand in tumors during treatment, whereas candidate HPV-specific clones and E7-related motifs did.

The rearrangement links TRBV28 to TRBJ1-1, with D possibly TRBD1 on 5 matching bases. The sequencing used blood, collected from a patient who underwent chemoradiotherapy. This clonotype was obtained from a human donor with HPV-associated anogenital cancer. The CDR3 DNA is TGTGCCAGCAGTTTGGGGACCTTGACAGTGAACACTGAAGCTTTCTTT. Its protein product is CASSLGTLTVNTEAFF.